The present T cell receptor beta chain was sequenced within a study of spatial heterogeneity in lung cancer (dated by TCRdb to 2018 to 2020). About the full investigation: Beta-chain transcripts were consistently detected in greater numbers than alpha-chain transcripts, which likely reflected higher beta-chain transcript abundance. In the raw uncorrected reads, each unique combination of TCR and UMI appeared more than ten times on average. TCR alpha and beta repertoires were quantitatively compared across multiple tumor regions, matched nontumor lung and blood in non-small cell lung cancer. TCR repertoire features were related to nonsynonymous mutation counts determined by whole-exome sequencing of tumor tissue. Both alpha and beta chains were TCR-sequenced in approximately 220 tumor regions, about 64 matched nontumor lung samples and approximately 50 PBMC samples obtained at surgery.

Of note for this clonotype: Its antigen is unknown. Base qualities were left out, and no much larger clone turns up one base away.

Sample time point, as interpreted from the label and publication: sample taken at primary tumor resection. The donors were 65 to 85 patients from the lung TRACERx cohort who had early-stage, untreated non-small cell lung cancer. Whole RNA extracted from tumor and nontumor lung tissue, or from cryopreserved PBMC samples, was used for TCR sequencing without cell sorting. Only patients for whom sufficient RNA was available from at least two tumor regions were selected for TCR sequencing. Library construction relied on 5' RACE. TCRdb names NextSeq 500 as the instrument used. In the TCR library protocol, a unique molecular identifier was attached to each TCR cDNA molecule so that PCR and sequencing errors could be corrected. The authors processed their data as follows. TCR identification, UMI-based error correction and CDR3 extraction were performed with Decombinator tools. Expanded TCRs were defined as those above a frequency of 2 per 1,000, corresponding to the top 1% of the tumor frequency distribution. Each repertoire was subsampled 100 times to 5,000 TCRs, after which Renyi diversity was computed with the R vegan package. CDR3 similarity networks were built from amino acid triplet string-kernel similarity, with CDR3s being connected when pairwise similarity was above 0.82. TCRdb reprocessing: public reads trimmed at Q25 with fastp, clones called with MiXCR, in-frame beta chains kept. Each CDR3 protein gets just one entry, which takes the most common genes and DNA from the rows behind it. TCRdb, not the original authors, processed these V and J calls. A total of just under 95,000 distinct CDR3 sequences appear in this sample, 12% of them only once. Clones ranked in the top ten supply about two fifths of the sample.

General findings and caveats noted by the study authors: Ubiquitous expanded tumor TCRs showed up in blood more often at tumor resection than at routine follow-up. Additional single-cell paired TCR alpha and beta sequencing was considered necessary to confirm, at a functional level, the hypothesis that regional TCRs recognize regional mutations.

Based on the germline V gene, the CDR1 and CDR2 sequences are SGHVS and FNYEAQ. Between the V and J ends, shortened by 7 bases and 6 bases respectively, the junction contains 22 bases. The CDR3, from cysteine to phenylalanine, totals 16 residues. CDR3 DNA only is kept here, 48 bases in frame from base 1. The chain is made from TRBV7-6 and TRBJ2-1; 7 matching bases give a weak D call of TRBD1. The receptor comes from a male donor with early-stage non-small cell lung cancer. The material sequenced was PBMCs, taken at surgery. The CDR3 region: CASKKGSRGVVNEQFF. Read as DNA, the sequence is TGTGCCAGCAAGAAAGGGAGCAGGGGGGTGGTCAATGAGCAGTTCTTC. This CDR3, with the reference TRBV7-6 and TRBJ2-1 proteins standing in past its ends, gives the full variable domain GAGVSQSPRYKVTKRGQDVALRCDPISGHVSLYWYRQALGQGPEFLTYFNYEAQQDKSGLPNDRFSAERPEGSISTLTIQRTEQRDSAMYRCASKKGSRGVVNEQFFGPGTRLTVL.